This is a list of T cell receptor beta chains from one sample in a study of cytomegalovirus exposure and HLA in healthy donors. Here immunoSEQ multiplex PCR was the method, and the copy in TCRdb shows in-frame clones only, minus some. The sample records some 170,000 clones, about 96% being singletons. Sequenced: PBMCs. The receptors shown here come from a woman younger than 30 in good health and CMV-seronegative. CDR3s include the opening cysteine and the closing phenylalanine or tryptophan. A D gene is named only where the DNA matches it firmly. Size values are once, few and many counts, or a class for expanded clones, and some rows have none.

d_gene: NA; j_gene: TRBJ1-5; abundance: NA; v_gene: TRBV5-5; CDR3aa: CASSLAQVSNQPQHF; CDR3nt: TGTGCCAGCAGCTTGGCACAGGTCAGCAATCAGCCCCAGCATTTT
d_gene: NA; j_gene: TRBJ2-4; abundance: NA; v_gene: TRBV5-6; CDR3aa: CASSAKTGGDIQYF; CDR3nt: TGTGCCAGCAGCGCAAAAACCGGGGGAGACATTCAGTACTTC
d_gene: NA; j_gene: TRBJ2-6; abundance: NA; v_gene: TRBV5-1; CDR3aa: CASSLGGTGANVLTF; CDR3nt: TGCGCCAGCAGCCTAGGGGGAACTGGGGCCAACGTCCTGACTTTC
d_gene: TRBD2; j_gene: TRBJ2-1; abundance: NA; v_gene: TRBV7-8; CDR3aa: CASSISDSGGFYNEQFF; CDR3nt: TGTGCCAGCAGCATCAGCGATAGCGGGGGTTTCTACAATGAGCAGTTCTTC
d_gene: NA; j_gene: TRBJ1-1; abundance: once; v_gene: TRBV19; CDR3aa: CASSLQQGRDTEAFF; CDR3nt: TGTGCCAGTAGTCTTCAACAGGGTCGGGACACTGAAGCTTTCTTT
d_gene: NA; j_gene: TRBJ2-7; abundance: NA; v_gene: TRBV19; CDR3aa: CASSMGYTYEQYF; CDR3nt: TGTGCCAGTAGCATGGGCTATACCTACGAGCAGTACTTC
d_gene: NA; j_gene: TRBJ2-7; abundance: NA; v_gene: TRBV5-1; CDR3aa: CASSVTGGGYEQYF; CDR3nt: TGCGCCAGCAGCGTTACAGGGGGGGGGTACGAGCAGTACTTC
d_gene: TRBD1; j_gene: TRBJ1-1; abundance: NA; v_gene: TRBV11-3; CDR3aa: CASSPGQGRDTEAFF; CDR3nt: TGTGCCAGCAGCCCAGGACAGGGCAGGGACACTGAAGCTTTCTTT
d_gene: NA; j_gene: TRBJ2-6; abundance: once; v_gene: TRBV30; CDR3aa: CAWTPAAGGANVLTF; CDR3nt: TGTGCCTGGACCCCCGCGGCTGGTGGGGCCAACGTCCTGACTTTC
d_gene: TRBD2; j_gene: TRBJ2-7; abundance: NA; v_gene: TRBV9; CDR3aa: CASSVGRAGAYEQYF; CDR3nt: TGTGCCAGCAGCGTAGGGAGGGCGGGGGCCTACGAGCAGTACTTC
d_gene: TRBD2; j_gene: TRBJ2-3; abundance: NA; v_gene: TRBV4-1; CDR3aa: CASSRLAGGYTDTQYF; CDR3nt: TGCGCCAGCAGCCGACTAGCGGGGGGGTACACAGATACGCAGTATTTT
d_gene: TRBD2; j_gene: TRBJ2-7; abundance: NA; v_gene: TRBV7-2; CDR3aa: CASSASGDYYEQYF; CDR3nt: TGTGCCAGCAGCGCTAGCGGAGATTACTACGAGCAGTACTTC
d_gene: NA; j_gene: TRBJ2-2; abundance: once; v_gene: TRBV2; CDR3aa: CASSEVKDSRSGELFF; CDR3nt: TGTGCCAGCAGTGAAGTAAAGGACAGTAGATCCGGGGAGCTGTTTTTT
d_gene: NA; j_gene: TRBJ1-2; abundance: NA; v_gene: TRBV4-1; CDR3aa: CASSQDLQGSAGITGYTF; CDR3nt: TGCGCCAGCAGCCAAGATCTCCAGGGATCAGCTGGAATAACTGGCTACACCTTC
d_gene: TRBD2; j_gene: TRBJ2-1; abundance: NA; v_gene: TRBV12-5; CDR3aa: CASGLGGGEQFF; CDR3nt: TGTGCTAGTGGTCTCGGCGGGGGAGAGCAGTTCTTC
d_gene: NA; j_gene: TRBJ1-2; abundance: NA; v_gene: TRBV7-3; CDR3aa: CASSLRAEKDYTF; CDR3nt: TGTGCCAGCAGCTTAAGGGCAGAAAAAGACTACACCTTC
d_gene: NA; j_gene: TRBJ2-7; abundance: NA; v_gene: TRBV18; CDR3aa: CASSSGLHEQYF; CDR3nt: TGTGCCAGCTCATCAGGGCTCCACGAGCAGTACTTC
d_gene: TRBD1; j_gene: TRBJ1-6; abundance: NA; v_gene: TRBV6-5; CDR3aa: CASSYSRAGGNSPLHF; CDR3nt: TGTGCCAGCAGTTACTCGAGAGCAGGGGGGAATTCACCCCTCCACTTT
d_gene: TRBD2; j_gene: TRBJ2-1; abundance: once; v_gene: TRBV11-3; CDR3aa: CASSLGAAGGEQFF; CDR3nt: TGTGCCAGCAGCTTAGGGGCAGCGGGGGGAGAGCAGTTCTTC
d_gene: TRBD2; j_gene: TRBJ2-2; abundance: NA; v_gene: TRBV5-8; CDR3aa: CASSLAFKTSSRTGELFF; CDR3nt: TGTGCCAGCAGCTTGGCCTTCAAGACTAGCTCAAGGACCGGGGAGCTGTTTTTT
d_gene: TRBD1; j_gene: TRBJ1-1; abundance: NA; v_gene: TRBV5-1; CDR3aa: CASSLGTGVMNTEAFF; CDR3nt: TGCGCCAGCAGCTTGGGGACAGGGGTAATGAACACTGAAGCTTTCTTT
d_gene: NA; j_gene: TRBJ2-3; abundance: NA; v_gene: TRBV7-9; CDR3aa: CASSSDPGLQGDTQYF; CDR3nt: TGTGCCAGCAGCTCGGACCCCGGATTACAGGGAGATACGCAGTATTTT
d_gene: TRBD1; j_gene: TRBJ1-3; abundance: NA; v_gene: TRBV12-5; CDR3aa: CASAKDRAGNTIYF; CDR3nt: TGTGCTAGTGCCAAAGACAGGGCTGGAAACACCATATATTTT
d_gene: NA; j_gene: TRBJ1-4; abundance: NA; v_gene: TRBV19; CDR3aa: CASSIGRTPNEKLFF; CDR3nt: TGTGCCAGTAGTATAGGGAGGACTCCTAATGAAAAACTGTTTTTT
d_gene: NA; j_gene: TRBJ1-6; abundance: NA; v_gene: TRBV30; CDR3aa: CAWSAQGPYNSPLHF; CDR3nt: TGTGCCTGGAGTGCACAGGGACCCTATAATTCACCCCTCCACTTT